The T cell receptor beta chain under discussion was sequenced for a study of PD-L1 blockade in urothelial cancer. For the study at large: Every 3 weeks, patients received intravenous atezolizumab 1,200 mg, beginning 2014. Reported median T cell count for blood samples was 120,000 to 150,000. Study conclusions and caveats: Where pretreatment blood TCR clonality fell below the median, better survival was predicted. Enhanced expansion of tumor-associated blood clones at 3 weeks characterized durable-benefit patients.

On this clone: Antigen specificity is unknown.

The V and J ends lost 1 base and 2 bases respectively, with 6 bases between them. Germline lookup yields CDR1 SGHVS and CDR2 FQNEAQ. The CDR3 consists of 15 residues. Time point denoted: pretreatment peripheral blood. Assay used: immunoSEQ multiplex PCR; TCRdb lists only in-frame clones, some missing. The table has tens of thousands of clones, around nine tenths seen once. This clonotype was obtained from a woman between 55 and 75 years old with urothelial cancer. The J gene is TRBJ2-6, the V gene TRBV7-8; tentative D call: TRBD1 (5 bases). This specimen was PBMCs, taken around atezolizumab (anti-PD-L1) treatment. The CDR3: CASSLVTAGANVLTF. In DNA form, the CDR3 reads TGTGCCAGCAGCTTAGTGACAGCTGGGGCCAACGTCCTGACTTTC.